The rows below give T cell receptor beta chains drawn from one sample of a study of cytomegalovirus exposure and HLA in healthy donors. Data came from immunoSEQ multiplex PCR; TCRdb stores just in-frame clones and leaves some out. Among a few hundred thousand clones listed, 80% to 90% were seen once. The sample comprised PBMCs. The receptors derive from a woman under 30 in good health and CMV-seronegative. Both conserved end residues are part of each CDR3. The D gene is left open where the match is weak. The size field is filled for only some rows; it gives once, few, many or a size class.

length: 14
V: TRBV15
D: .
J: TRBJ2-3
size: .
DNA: TGTGCCACCAGCAGGATAGATCGGGCAGATACGCAGTATTTT
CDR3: CATSRIDRADTQYF

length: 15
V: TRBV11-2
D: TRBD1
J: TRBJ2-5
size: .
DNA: TGTGCCAGCAGCCCATACCGACAGGGCCAAGAGACCCAGTACTTC
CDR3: CASSPYRQGQETQYF

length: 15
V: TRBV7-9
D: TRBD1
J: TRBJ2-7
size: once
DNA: TGTGCCAGCAGTTCAAGCCGGGACAGCCGGAACGAGCAGTACTTC
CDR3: CASSSSRDSRNEQYF

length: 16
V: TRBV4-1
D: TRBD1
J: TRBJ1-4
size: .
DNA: TGCGCCAGCAGCCATCAACCCGACAGGGGGCGGGAAAAACTGTTTTTT
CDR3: CASSHQPDRGREKLFF

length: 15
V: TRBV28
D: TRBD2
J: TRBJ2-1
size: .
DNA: TGTGCCAGCAGCCCCCGTTCGGGGGGGCTTTATGAGCAGTTCTTC
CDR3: CASSPRSGGLYEQFF

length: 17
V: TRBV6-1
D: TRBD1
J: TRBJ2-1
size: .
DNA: TGTGCCAGCAGTGATAGAGGGTCCGGGACAGGGGCCAATGAGCAGTTCTTC
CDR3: CASSDRGSGTGANEQFF

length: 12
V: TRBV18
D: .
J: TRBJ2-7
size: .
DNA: TGTGCCAGCTCACCACAACAGGCCGAGCAGTACTTC
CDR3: CASSPQQAEQYF

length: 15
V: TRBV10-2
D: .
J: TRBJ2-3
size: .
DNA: TGCGCCAGCAGTGAGCCCAGCGAGAGCACAGATACGCAGTATTTT
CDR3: CASSEPSESTDTQYF

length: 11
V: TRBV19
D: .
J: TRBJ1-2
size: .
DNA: TGTGCCAGTAGTATCGGGTATGGCTACACCTTC
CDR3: CASSIGYGYTF

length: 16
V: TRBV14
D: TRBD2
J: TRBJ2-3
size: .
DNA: TGTGCCAGCAGCCACAGAAGCGGGGGGCGAGCAGATACGCAGTATTTT
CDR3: CASSHRSGGRADTQYF

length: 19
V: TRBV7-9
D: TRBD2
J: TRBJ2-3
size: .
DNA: TGTGCCAGCAGCGCCCGGACTAGCGGGAGGGCCCAGGGCACAGATACGCAGTATTTT
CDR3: CASSARTSGRAQGTDTQYF

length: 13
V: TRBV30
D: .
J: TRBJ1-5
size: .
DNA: TGTGCCTGGAGTGCGGGGGTCTCACAGCCCCAGCATTTT
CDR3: CAWSAGVSQPQHF

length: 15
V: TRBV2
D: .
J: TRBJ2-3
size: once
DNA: TGTGCCAGCAGTGACTTAGGGGCGAGCACAGATACGCAGTATTTT
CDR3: CASSDLGASTDTQYF

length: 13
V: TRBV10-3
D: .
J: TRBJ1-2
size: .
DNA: TGTGCCATCAGTGAGAATAATAACTATGGCTACACCTTC
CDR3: CAISENNNYGYTF

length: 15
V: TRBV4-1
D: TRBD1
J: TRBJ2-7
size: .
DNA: TGCGCCAGCAGCCAAGAAGGGGGCGGGCCCTACGAGCAGTACTTC
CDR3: CASSQEGGGPYEQYF

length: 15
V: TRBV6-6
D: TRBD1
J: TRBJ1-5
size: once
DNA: TGTGCCAGCAAAGGGACAGGGTCGGGCAATCAGCCCCAGCATTTT
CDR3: CASKGTGSGNQPQHF

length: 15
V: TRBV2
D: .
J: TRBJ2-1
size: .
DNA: TGTGCCAGCAGGCCCTCGACGGCGGGGAACAATGAGCAGTTCTTC
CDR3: CASRPSTAGNNEQFF

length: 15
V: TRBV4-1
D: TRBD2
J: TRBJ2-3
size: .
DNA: TGCGCCAGCAGCCAACTCGGGCTAGCGGGGAATACGCAGTATTTT
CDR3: CASSQLGLAGNTQYF

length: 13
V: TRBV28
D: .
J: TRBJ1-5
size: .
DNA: TGTGCCAGCACAGGGGCTAGCAATCAGCCCCAGCATTTT
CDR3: CASTGASNQPQHF

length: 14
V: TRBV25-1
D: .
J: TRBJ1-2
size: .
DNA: TGTGCCAGCAGTGTCCTCACAGGGACCTTCGGCTACACCTTC
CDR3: CASSVLTGTFGYTF

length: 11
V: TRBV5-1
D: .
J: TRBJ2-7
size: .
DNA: TGCGCCAGCCATCGGGGGTTCAGGTCCAAATTC
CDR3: CASHRGFRSKF

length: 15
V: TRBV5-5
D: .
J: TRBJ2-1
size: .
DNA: TGTGCCAGCAGCATTGCGGGGGCCCCCTACAATGAGCAGTTCTTC
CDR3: CASSIAGAPYNEQFF